A single sample is the source of the 19 T cell receptor beta chains below, sequenced in a study of blood T cell repertoires in COVID-19. Libraries were prepared by immunoSEQ multiplex PCR; TCRdb keeps only in-frame clonotypes and omits some of them. The sample has fewer than 200,000 clones; 82% are singletons. The source material was peripheral blood. The receptors were sampled from a woman in her 70s with acute or convalescent COVID-19.

V gene TRBV4-2 combines with J gene TRBJ2-3; D may be TRBD1 (6 bases). From germline, CDR1 is LGHNA and CDR2 YNFKEQ. The CDR3 is 14 residues long. V was pared by 4 bases and J by 0 bases, with 8 bases between. The CDR3 DNA reads as TGTGCCAGCAGCCCCGGGACAAGCACAGATACGCAGTATTTT. Translation: CASSPGTSTDTQYF.

The chain recombines TRBV11-2 with TRBJ2-1; TRBD2 matches at 12 bases. V lost 5 bases to trimming and J lost 8 bases; unmatched junction nucleotides: 7. The CDR3 is 15 residues long. The germline CDR1 and CDR2 sequences are SGHAT and FQNNGV. CDR3 protein: CASSPSSGRAHEQFF. Here the CDR3 DNA reads TGTGCCAGCAGCCCCTCTAGCGGGAGGGCCCATGAGCAGTTCTTC.

In this sample, this clone turned up once. The chain carries TRBV7-2 and TRBJ2-6; weak D call: TRBD1 (6 bases). Germline V CDR1 and CDR2: SGHTA, FQGNSA. This CDR3 has 15 residues. V was pared by 2 bases and J by 3 bases, with 8 bases between. The CDR3 spells CASSLSGDGANVLTF. The CDR3 DNA is TGTGCCAGCAGCTTATCAGGGGATGGGGCCAACGTCCTGACTTTC.

The chain employs TRBV3-1 (or the pseudogene TRBV3-2) and TRBJ2-1; 9 bases are a match to TRBD2. There are 17 residues in the CDR3. Germline V CDR1 and CDR2: LGHDT, YNNKEL (reference sequence). The V segment lost 3 bases and the J segment 4 bases; nucleotides outside the gene matches: 10. The CDR3 loop is CASSQRGGSSKYNEQFF. The DNA of the CDR3 is TGTGCCAGCAGCCAGCGGGGGGGCTCATCGAAATACAATGAGCAGTTCTTC.

This chain connects TRBV9 to TRBJ2-1; TRBD2 might be the D (6 bases). Trimming left V 0 bases short and J 4 bases short, with 8 bases between. The CDR3 is made up of 14 amino acids. In germline, CDR1 is SGDLS, CDR2 YYNGEE. Here the CDR3 reads CASSVGGTYNEQFF. CDR3 nucleotides: TGTGCCAGCAGCGTAGGCGGGACGTACAATGAGCAGTTCTTC.

The genes are TRBV4-1 and TRBJ1-3; D remains ambiguous. The germline V and J ends were trimmed by 0 bases and 4 bases, with 10 bases remaining between them. CDR1 is MGHRA, CDR2 YSYEKL, per germline. This CDR3 is built from 15 residues. The CDR3 DNA is TGCGCCAGCAGCCAAGACGAGGGCCCGGGAAACACCATATATTTT. Residues: CASSQDEGPGNTIYF.

This chain joins TRBV7-6 and TRBJ1-5; 8 bases align to TRBD1. Germline loops: CDR1 SGHVS, CDR2 FNYEAQ. The V segment lost 2 bases and the J segment 5 bases; nucleotides outside the gene matches: 5. The CDR3 is 15 amino acids. CDR3 protein: CASSLRQGIDQPQHF. In DNA, the CDR3 is TGTGCCAGCAGCTTAAGACAGGGGATCGATCAGCCCCAGCATTTT.

The chain joins TRBV6-4 to TRBJ2-1, with TRBD2 matching over 10 bases. The V gene's germline CDR1 is MRHNA and CDR2 SNTAGT. This CDR3 has 19 amino acids. Unmatched junction bases numbered 13, after V lost 5 bases and J lost 0 bases. The CDR3 nucleotides read TGTGCCAGCAGTCGTCTTGCTAGCGGGGGCCGTAGCTCCTACAATGAGCAGTTCTTC. Its translation: CASSRLASGGRSSYNEQFF.

The chain joins TRBV11-3 to TRBJ1-1; D remains unclear. Trimming shortened V by 5 bases and J by 1 base, and 8 bases separated the two germline ends. In germline, CDR1 is SGHNT, CDR2 YENEEA. The CDR3 loop spans 13 amino acids. The CDR3 nucleotides are TGTGCCAGCAGCCGGGAGCAGAACACTGAAGCTTTCTTT. Encoded protein: CASSREQNTEAFF.

This clone was detected a few times. The rearrangement uses TRBV18 and TRBJ2-6, with 11 bases identical to TRBD1. CDR1 is KGHSH, CDR2 LQKENI, per germline. This CDR3 has 17 residues. Trimming removed 5 bases from V and 2 bases from J; junction bases left unmatched: 5. CDR3 DNA: TGTGCCAGCTCATCCGGGACAGGGGGTCCTGGGGCCAACGTCCTGACTTTC. Protein product: CASSSGTGGPGANVLTF.

This chain links TRBV5-4 with TRBJ1-1; perhaps TRBD1 as D (6 bases). Between the trimmed V and J ends, which lost 1 base and 0 bases, there was a span of 13 bases. Germline values: CDR1 SGHNT, CDR2 YYREEE (reference sequence). The CDR3 has 16 residues. CDR3 in amino acids: CASSLIRDTLNTEAFF. CDR3 DNA: TGTGCCAGCAGCTTGATAAGGGACACCTTGAACACTGAAGCTTTCTTT.

The chain is built from TRBV9 and TRBJ1-6; D gene ambiguous. Germline loops: CDR1 SGDLS, CDR2 YYNGEE. The CDR3 length is 15 residues. V gave up 0 bases and J gave up 8 bases, with 12 bases separating them. DNA of the CDR3: TGTGCCAGCAGCGTAGATGGTGGGGAGGATTCACCCCTCCACTTT. Its translation: CASSVDGGEDSPLHF. Based on the CDR3 plus reference TRBV9 and TRBJ1-6, the full variable domain is DSGVTQTPKHLITATGQRVTLRCSPRSGDLSVYWYQQSLDQGLQFLIQYYNGEERAKGNILERFSAQQFPDLHSELNLSSLELGDSALYFCASSVDGGEDSPLHFGNGTRLTVT.

The chain recombines TRBV27 with TRBJ2-7; 11 nucleotides match TRBD2. Germline V CDR1 and CDR2: MNHEY, SMNVEV (reference sequence). This CDR3 comprises 14 residues. Germline trimming cut 6 bases from V and 1 base from J; bases unmatched to any gene: 2. CDR3 residues: CASRRLAGSYEQYF. The CDR3 coding sequence is TGTGCCAGCAGGAGACTAGCGGGGTCCTACGAGCAGTACTTC.

CDR3 region: CASSPGTASNTGELFF. The DNA of the CDR3 is TGTGCCAGCAGCCCGGGGACAGCCTCGAACACCGGGGAGCTGTTTTTT. V gene TRBV7-9 combines with J gene TRBJ2-2; 7 bases match TRBD1. The V segment lost 5 bases and the J segment 0 bases; nucleotides outside the gene matches: 6. This CDR3 contains 16 residues. Germline values: CDR1 SEHNR, CDR2 FQNEAQ (reference sequence). Full variable domain (outside the CDR3, taken from reference TRBV7-9 and TRBJ2-2): DTGVSQNPRHKITKRGQNVTFRCDPISEHNRLYWYRQTLGQGPEFLTYFQNEAQLEKSRLLSDRFSAERPKGSFSTLEIQRTEQGDSAMYLCASSPGTASNTGELFFGEGSRLTVL.

The chain has TRBV24-1 and TRBJ2-5; 8 bases match TRBD2. Germline assignment: CDR1 KGHDR and CDR2 SFDVKD. The CDR3 contains 15 residues. The V segment lost 5 bases and the J segment 3 bases; nucleotides outside the gene matches: 7. The CDR3 DNA follows: TGTGCCACCAGTGGAACTAAAGCGGGGGAAGAGACCCAGTACTTC. As protein: CATSGTKAGEETQYF.

The chain carries TRBV14 and TRBJ1-2, with D possibly matching TRBD1 (6 bases). Trimming removed 4 bases from V and 8 bases from J, with 20 bases in between. The V gene's germline CDR1 is SGHDN and CDR2 FVKESK. The CDR3 covers 15 residues. CDR3 sequence (DNA): TGTGCCAGCAGCCCCGGGGCAGGGGCCGCTGTAGGCTACACCTTC. Amino acids: CASSPGAGAAVGYTF.

The CDR3: CASSPRVGSNSPLHF. CDR3 DNA sequence: TGTGCCAGCAGCCCCAGGGTGGGAAGTAATTCACCCCTCCACTTT. The chain carries TRBV7-8 and TRBJ1-6; possibly TRBD1 for D (5 bases). The CDR3 extends over 15 amino acids. With 5 bases removed from V and 6 bases from J, the gap between germline ends came to 14 bases. CDR1 SGHVS and CDR2 FQNEAQ come from the germline V gene.

The chain recombines TRBV7-6 with TRBJ2-7; D perhaps matches TRBD1 (5 bases). The CDR3 sequence is 13 residues long. The germline gives CDR1 SGHVS, CDR2 FNYEAQ. V was shortened by 8 bases and J by 3 bases, with 14 bases between the two germline ends. DNA of the CDR3: TGTGCCAGCCTAGAGACAGTAGGCTACGAGCAGTACTTC. Translation gives CASLETVGYEQYF.

The chain combines TRBV5-4 with TRBJ1-2, with D uncertain. V was cut by 4 bases and J by 1 base, with 14 bases left in between. In germline, CDR1 is SGHNT, CDR2 YYREEE (reference sequence). This CDR3 has 15 residues. The CDR3 loop reads CASSPGNSINYGYTF. CDR3 sequence (DNA): TGTGCCAGCAGCCCCGGGAACAGCATTAACTATGGCTACACCTTC.